This T cell receptor beta chain was profiled in a study of T cell repertoires in cytomegalovirus infection. Study-wide background: CMV infection plus the matching HLA type was flagged by public TCR beta signatures. Findings of the study overall: HLA-C-restricted, CMV-specific TCR beta clonotypes were dominant ex vivo.

One entry per CDR3 protein results from TCRdb running MiXCR on the reads. Among 200,000 or so distinct CDR3 sequences listed, approximately 19% were seen once. The length of the CDR3 is 16 residues. V lost 3 bases to trimming and J lost 4 bases; unmatched junction nucleotides: 6. The germline gives CDR1 SGHDN, CDR2 FVKESK. This clonotype was picked up a small number of times. Its antigen is currently unknown. The chain is built from TRBV14 and TRBJ2-1, with 10 positions matching TRBD2. The sequence came from a human donor in good health (CMV status not recorded). Some clones in this sample may be carry-over from other donors' samples. Sequencing was performed on PBMCs. CDR3 DNA: TGTGCCAGCAGCCAGTATCTAGCGGGAGTTTACAATGAGCAGTTCTTC. Protein product: CASSQYLAGVYNEQFF.